The 24 T cell receptor beta chains listed next were all sequenced from one sample in a study of T cells in Graves' hyperthyroidism and ophthalmopathy. What was amplified from RNA transcripts were TCR beta CDR3 regions. First-round RT-PCR of the TCR CDR3 relied on the HTBI primer set. TCRdb analysed the multiplex PCR reads with MiXCR anew, one entry per CDR3 protein. The repertoire has some 350,000 distinct CDR3 sequences, around a sixth of them found once; the top ten carry roughly a quarter. Sequencing was performed on blood. These receptors all stem from a woman between 18 and 30 years old with Graves' hyperthyroidism that later progressed to Graves' ophthalmopathy.

There are many counts of this clonotype. CDR3 amino acids: CASSYGPGASNEQFF. In DNA, the CDR3 is TGTGCCAGCAGTTACGGCCCGGGAGCGAGCAATGAGCAGTTCTTC. The V call is TRBV6-6, the J call TRBJ2-1; tentatively, D is TRBD2 (6 bases). Germline loops: CDR1 MNHNY, CDR2 SVGAGI (reference sequence). Deletions cut 2 bases from V and 6 bases from J, with 14 bases between. This CDR3 is built from 15 residues.

This clonotype was detected only a few times. The rearrangement uses TRBV30 and TRBJ1-4; 8 positions agree with TRBD1. V was clipped by 3 bases and J by 6 bases; unmatched bases: 9. CDR1 and CDR2 (germline): GTSNPN, SVGIG (reference sequence). The CDR3 covers 15 residues. The DNA of the CDR3 is TGTGCCTGGAGCTACTCAGGGGGCGTTCATGAAAAACTGTTTTTT. Protein: CAWSYSGGVHEKLFF.

This clonotype appeared many times. V gene TRBV6-5 combines with J gene TRBJ2-5; D may be TRBD1 or TRBD2 (5 bases each). This CDR3 has 14 amino acids. The germline V and J ends were trimmed by 3 bases and 7 bases, with 15 bases remaining between them. CDR1 MNHEY and CDR2 SVGAGI come from the germline V gene. Here the CDR3 reads CASSYNPGRGTQYF. The CDR3 DNA sequence: TGTGCCAGCAGTTATAATCCGGGACGGGGGACCCAGTACTTC.

This clonotype came up a few times. The rearrangement joins TRBV4-2 to TRBJ2-5, with D perhaps being TRBD1 or TRBD2 (5 bases each). The CDR3 has 14 residues. V shed 0 bases and J shed 5 bases, with 10 bases lying between them. Germline V lookup: CDR1 LGHNA, CDR2 YNFKEQ. Here the CDR3 DNA reads TGTGCCAGCAGCCAAGATTTGGGGGAGGAGACCCAGTACTTC. Its protein product is CASSQDLGEETQYF.

This clonotype was detected a few times. CDR3 bases: TGTGCCAGCAGTACAGGTCTGTGGAATGAGCAGTTCTTC. The encoded protein is CASSTGLWNEQFF. The chain couples TRBV27 to TRBJ2-1; possible D gene TRBD1, 5 bases. The germline V and J ends were trimmed by 5 bases and 7 bases, with 12 bases remaining between them. This CDR3 spans 13 amino acids. Germline-derived CDR1 and CDR2 are MNHEY and SMNVEV (reference sequence).

The chain carries TRBV3-1 and TRBJ2-4; either TRBD1 or TRBD2 may supply D (6 bases each). Germline V gene lookup returns CDR1 LGHDT and CDR2 YNNKEL (reference sequence). V was cut by 2 bases and J by 1 base, with 9 bases left in between. The CDR3 spans 15 residues. The CDR3 DNA sequence: TGTGCCAGCAGCCAATCGGGGGCGGCCAAAAACATTCAGTACTTC. Encoded protein: CASSQSGAAKNIQYF. The full variable domain, in which reference TRBV3-1 and TRBJ2-4 provide the parts outside the CDR3, is DTAVSQTPKYLVTQMGNDKSIKCEQNLGHDTMYWYKQDSKKFLKIMFSYNNKELIINETVPNRFSPKSPDKAHLNLHINSLELGDSAVYFCASSQSGAAKNIQYFGAGTRLSVL.

This clonotype was detected ten times or more. The rearrangement links TRBV7-9 to TRBJ2-1, with 9 positions matching TRBD2. Germline CDR1 and CDR2: SEHNR and FQNEAQ (reference sequence). The CDR3 length is 17 residues. V dropped 0 bases and J dropped 5; count of bases not matched to a gene: 8. The CDR3 here is CASSLAQAGGPDNEQFF. Here the CDR3 DNA reads TGTGCCAGCAGCTTAGCTCAAGCGGGAGGCCCAGACAATGAGCAGTTCTTC.

V usage is TRBV12-3 or TRBV12-4 and J usage is TRBJ1-4, with D possibly TRBD1 on 5 matching bases. Trimming shortened V by 6 bases and J by 6 bases, and 17 bases separated the two germline ends. The CDR3 runs to 15 residues. CDR3 coding DNA: TGTGCCAGCAGCCACGACAGCTTCTCCTATGAAAAACTGTTTTTT. Protein sequence: CASSHDSFSYEKLFF.

In this sample, this clonotype turned up a few times. This chain joins TRBV12-3 or TRBV12-4 and TRBJ2-3; 11 bases match TRBD2. The CDR3 runs 15 residues. Losses at the gene ends were 5 bases for V and 4 bases for J; bases not matched to a gene: 5. CDR3 loop: CASSLTSGKSDTQYF. CDR3 nucleotide sequence: TGTGCCAGCAGTCTGACTAGCGGGAAATCAGATACGCAGTATTTT.

The sample holds a few counts of this clonotype. The V and J genes are TRBV24-1 and TRBJ2-7, with 9 bases fitting TRBD1. Germline CDR1 KGHDR, CDR2 SFDVKD. The CDR3 length is 17 residues. V shed 2 bases and J 3 bases; nucleotides not matched to a gene: 10. CDR3 protein: CATSDSGAGTGSYEQYF. CDR3 nucleotide sequence: TGTGCCACCAGTGATTCCGGTGCCGGGACAGGGAGCTACGAGCAGTACTTC.

This clonotype appeared many times. The chain has TRBV19 and TRBJ2-1; TRBD2 matches 13 bases. Trimming at V came to 1 base and at J to 8 bases, leaving 14 bases not matched to a gene. This CDR3 spans 19 amino acids. Germline loops: CDR1 LNHDA, CDR2 SQIVND (reference sequence). The CDR3 nucleotides are TGTGCCAGTAGTATAGGGACTAGCGGGAGAAACATGTATACCTATGAGCAGTTCTTC. It specifies CASSIGTSGRNMYTYEQFF.

This clonotype was seen more than once but under ten times. The chain has TRBV29-1 and TRBJ2-7; D remains ambiguous. Germline V lookup: CDR1 SQVTM, CDR2 ANQGSEA. CDR3 length: 10 amino acids. Trimming left V 6 bases short and J 5 bases short, with 8 bases between. The CDR3, as DNA: TGCAGCGTCTTAGACGACGAGCAGTACTTC. Its protein product is CSVLDDEQYF.

This clonotype has a count of ten or more. The rearrangement joins TRBV7-8 to TRBJ2-2; 8 positions match TRBD1. Losses at the gene ends were 0 bases for V and 5 bases for J; bases not matched to a gene: 5. Germline CDR1 and CDR2: SGHVS and FQNEAQ. The length of the CDR3 is 16 residues. CDR3 protein: CASSLAFRGRTGELFF. DNA for the CDR3: TGTGCCAGCAGCTTAGCGTTCAGGGGGCGTACCGGGGAGCTGTTTTTT.

This clonotype has more than one count but fewer than ten. The gene calls are TRBV3-1 and TRBJ1-3; D gene unclear. Deletions cut 1 base from V and 2 bases from J, with 9 bases between. CDR1 LGHDT and CDR2 YNNKEL come from the germline V gene (reference sequence). This CDR3 is built from 15 residues. CDR3 in amino acids: CASSQVATPGNTIYF. In DNA form, the CDR3 reads TGTGCCAGCAGCCAAGTGGCAACCCCTGGAAACACCATATATTTT.

There are many counts of this clonotype. The J gene is TRBJ2-3, the V gene TRBV3-1, with a tentative D call TRBD2 (6 bases). V was clipped by 4 bases and J by 6 bases, with 11 bases between them. This CDR3 is 13 amino acids long. CDR1 is LGHDT, CDR2 YNNKEL, per germline (reference sequence). The CDR3 reads CASSRDWRDTQYF. The DNA of the CDR3 is TGTGCCAGCAGCCGGGACTGGCGCGATACGCAGTATTTT.

Concerning this clonotype itself: Being one base from a much bigger clone, this may be a read error. V and J are TRBV6-5 and TRBJ2-7; D is possibly TRBD2 (5 bases). This CDR3 has 17 residues. The ends were cut back, 0 bases at V and 2 bases at J, with 17 bases in the middle. The germline gives CDR1 MNHEY, CDR2 SVGAGI. CDR3 coding DNA: TGTGCCAGCAGTTACTCGATAGCGACTCAAGGACCCTACGAGCAGTACTTC. Its protein is CASSYSIATQGPYEQYF.

This clonotype was counted ten times or more. Written as DNA, the CDR3 is TGTGCCAGGCGGACAGGCCCCAGCGAGCGGGAGTACACCGGGGAGCTGTTTTTT. Residues: CARRTGPSEREYTGELFF. The chain joins TRBV6-1 to TRBJ2-2, with a weak D call TRBD2 (8 bases). The germline V and J ends were trimmed by 9 bases and 3 bases, with 26 bases remaining between them. CDR1 and CDR2 from the germline V gene are MNHNS and SASEGT. The CDR3 loop spans 18 amino acids.

This clonotype was counted at least ten times. The chain has TRBV11-2 and TRBJ2-3; the match to TRBD2 covers 9 bases. Germline V gene lookup returns CDR1 SGHAT and CDR2 FQNNGV. With 5 bases clipped from V and 6 bases from J, the junction kept 9 bases outside the gene matches. The CDR3 spans 15 residues. The CDR3 bases are TGTGCCAGCAGCCGATTAGCGGGAGAGACGGATACGCAGTATTTT. As protein: CASSRLAGETDTQYF.

Many counts were recorded for this clonotype. V and J are TRBV12-3 or TRBV12-4 and TRBJ1-2; no clear D. There are 13 residues in the CDR3. V lost 4 bases and J lost 0, with 6 bases in between. CDR3 sequence reads: CASSSRTNYGYTF. Here the CDR3 DNA reads TGTGCCAGCAGTTCAAGGACTAACTATGGCTACACCTTC.

This clonotype was counted ten times or more. The gene calls are TRBV11-2 and TRBJ2-1, with D possibly TRBD1 on 6 matching bases. The CDR3 totals 16 residues. Trimming pared 1 base from V and 3 bases from J, leaving 13 bases between. Germline V CDR1 and CDR2: SGHAT, FQNNGV. The DNA of the CDR3 is TGTGCCAGCAGCTTAGTTTTGGGACAAAACTACAATGAGCAGTTCTTC. It yields the protein CASSLVLGQNYNEQFF.

The chain employs TRBV29-1 and TRBJ1-3, with 9 positions matching TRBD1. This CDR3 has 13 residues. Germline-derived CDR1 and CDR2 are SQVTM and ANQGSEA. The V segment lost 6 bases and the J segment 3 bases; nucleotides outside the gene matches: 3. CDR3 protein: CSVGTGLGNTIYF. The CDR3, as DNA: TGCAGCGTGGGGACAGGGCTTGGAAACACCATATATTTT.

The sample holds a few counts of this clonotype. The chain recombines TRBV30 with TRBJ2-1; 10 nucleotides match TRBD2. With V trimmed by 8 bases and J by 4 bases, 11 bases remained unmatched. In germline, CDR1 is GTSNPN, CDR2 SVGIG (reference sequence). The CDR3 has 15 residues. This CDR3 is CAGTGPAGGYNEQFF. CDR3 sequence (DNA): TGTGCCGGGACGGGCCCAGCGGGAGGGTACAATGAGCAGTTCTTC.

V is TRBV5-1 and J is TRBJ1-2, with D perhaps matching TRBD1 (6 bases). The CDR3 spans 15 residues. V was pared by 4 bases and J by 5 bases, with 18 bases between. The germline CDR1 and CDR2 sequences are SGHRS and YFSETQ. The CDR3 loop is CASSPRLGAMYGYTF. CDR3 nucleotides: TGCGCCAGCAGCCCGAGACTGGGGGCGATGTATGGCTACACCTTC.

V and J are TRBV19 and TRBJ1-5, with a weak D call TRBD1 (5 bases). V was pared by 4 bases and J by 5 bases, with 12 bases between. This CDR3 is built from 14 residues. CDR1 and CDR2 (germline): LNHDA, SQIVND (reference sequence). The CDR3 coding sequence is TGTGCCAGTAGTACCAGCAGGGAAGATCAGCCCCAGCATTTT. Protein: CASSTSREDQPQHF.